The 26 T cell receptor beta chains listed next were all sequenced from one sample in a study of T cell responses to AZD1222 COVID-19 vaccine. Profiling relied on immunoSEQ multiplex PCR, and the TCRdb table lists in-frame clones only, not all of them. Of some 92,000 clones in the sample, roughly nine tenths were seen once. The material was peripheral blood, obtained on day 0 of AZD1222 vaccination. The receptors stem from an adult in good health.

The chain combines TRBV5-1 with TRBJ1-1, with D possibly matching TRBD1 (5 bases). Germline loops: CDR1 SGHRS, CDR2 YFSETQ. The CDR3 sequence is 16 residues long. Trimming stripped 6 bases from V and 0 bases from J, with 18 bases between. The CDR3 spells CASTRGVQGVNTEAFF. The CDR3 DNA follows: TGCGCCAGCACCCGAGGAGTACAAGGGGTGAACACTGAAGCTTTCTTT.

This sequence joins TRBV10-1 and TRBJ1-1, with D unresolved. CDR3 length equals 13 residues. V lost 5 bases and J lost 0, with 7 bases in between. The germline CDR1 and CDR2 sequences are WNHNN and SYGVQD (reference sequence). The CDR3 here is CASSTGMNTEAFF. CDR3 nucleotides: TGCGCCAGCAGTACGGGGATGAACACTGAAGCTTTCTTT.

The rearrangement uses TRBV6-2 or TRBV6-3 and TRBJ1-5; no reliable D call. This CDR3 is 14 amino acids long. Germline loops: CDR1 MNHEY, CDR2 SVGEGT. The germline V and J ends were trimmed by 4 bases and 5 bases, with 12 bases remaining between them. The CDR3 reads CASSSGRWYQPQHF. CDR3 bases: TGTGCCAGCAGTTCCGGACGGTGGTATCAGCCCCAGCATTTT.

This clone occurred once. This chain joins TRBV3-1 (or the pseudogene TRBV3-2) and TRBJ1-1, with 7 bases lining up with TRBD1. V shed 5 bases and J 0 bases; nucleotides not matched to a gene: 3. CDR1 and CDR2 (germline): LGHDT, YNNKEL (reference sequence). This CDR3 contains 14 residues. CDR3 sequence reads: CASSYGTVNTEAFF. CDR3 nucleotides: TGTGCCAGCAGCTACGGGACAGTGAACACTGAAGCTTTCTTT.

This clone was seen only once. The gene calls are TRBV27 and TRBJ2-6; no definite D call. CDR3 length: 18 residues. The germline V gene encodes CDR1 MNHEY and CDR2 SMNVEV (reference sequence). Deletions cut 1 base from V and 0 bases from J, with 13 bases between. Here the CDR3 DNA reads TGTGCCAGCAGTTTATTGGGGAATCCTAGCTCTGGGGCCAACGTCCTGACTTTC. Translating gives CASSLLGNPSSGANVLTF.

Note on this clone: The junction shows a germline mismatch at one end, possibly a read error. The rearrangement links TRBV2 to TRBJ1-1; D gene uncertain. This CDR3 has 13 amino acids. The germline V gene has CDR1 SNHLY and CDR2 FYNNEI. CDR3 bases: TGTGCGAGCAGAGTGTCCATGAACACTGAAGCTTTCTTT. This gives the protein CASRVSMNTEAFF.

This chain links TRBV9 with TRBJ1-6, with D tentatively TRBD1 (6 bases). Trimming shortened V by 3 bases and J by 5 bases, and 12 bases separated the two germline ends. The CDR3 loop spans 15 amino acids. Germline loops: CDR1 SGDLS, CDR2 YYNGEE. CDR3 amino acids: CASSAQAGDNSPLHF. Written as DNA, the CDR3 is TGTGCCAGCAGCGCCCAAGCAGGGGATAATTCACCCCTCCACTTT. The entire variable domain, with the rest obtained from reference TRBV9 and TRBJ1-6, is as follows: DSGVTQTPKHLITATGQRVTLRCSPRSGDLSVYWYQQSLDQGLQFLIQYYNGEERAKGNILERFSAQQFPDLHSELNLSSLELGDSALYFCASSAQAGDNSPLHFGNGTRLTVT.

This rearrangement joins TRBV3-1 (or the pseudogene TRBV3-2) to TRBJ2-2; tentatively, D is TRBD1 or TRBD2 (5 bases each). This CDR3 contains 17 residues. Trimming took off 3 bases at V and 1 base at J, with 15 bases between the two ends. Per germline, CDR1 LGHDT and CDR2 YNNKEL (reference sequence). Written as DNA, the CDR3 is TGTGCCAGCAGCCATCGTAGGGTGGGGGAGAACACCGGGGAGCTGTTTTTT. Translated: CASSHRRVGENTGELFF.

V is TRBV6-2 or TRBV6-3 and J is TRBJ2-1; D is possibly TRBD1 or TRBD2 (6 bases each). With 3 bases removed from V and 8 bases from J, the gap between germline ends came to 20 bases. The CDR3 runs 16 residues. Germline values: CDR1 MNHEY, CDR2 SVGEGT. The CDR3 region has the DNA TGTGCCAGCAGTTATGTTGGAGTGGGGGGCTTGGATGAGCAGTTCTTC. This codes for CASSYVGVGGLDEQFF.

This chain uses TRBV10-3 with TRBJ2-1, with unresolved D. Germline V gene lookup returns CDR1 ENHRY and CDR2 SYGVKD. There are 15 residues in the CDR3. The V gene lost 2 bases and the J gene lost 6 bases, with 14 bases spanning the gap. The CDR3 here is CAISEVRPLSNEQFF. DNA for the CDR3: TGTGCCATCAGTGAGGTGAGACCCCTGAGCAATGAGCAGTTCTTC.

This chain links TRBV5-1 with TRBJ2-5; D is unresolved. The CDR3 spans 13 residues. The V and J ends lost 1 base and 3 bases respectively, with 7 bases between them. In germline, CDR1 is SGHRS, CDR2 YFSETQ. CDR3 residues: CASSLRVEETQYF. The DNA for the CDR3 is TGCGCCAGCAGCTTGAGGGTTGAAGAGACCCAGTACTTC.

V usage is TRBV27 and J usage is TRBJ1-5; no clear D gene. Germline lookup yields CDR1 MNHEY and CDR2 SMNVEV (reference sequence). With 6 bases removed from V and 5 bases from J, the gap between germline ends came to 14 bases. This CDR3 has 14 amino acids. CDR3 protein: CASRKQWQDQPQHF. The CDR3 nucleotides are TGTGCCAGCAGGAAACAGTGGCAGGATCAGCCCCAGCATTTT.

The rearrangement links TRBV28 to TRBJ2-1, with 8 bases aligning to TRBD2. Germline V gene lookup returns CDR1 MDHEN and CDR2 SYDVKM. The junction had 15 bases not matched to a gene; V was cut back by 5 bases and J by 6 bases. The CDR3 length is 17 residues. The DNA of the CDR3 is TGTGCCAGCAGTCTCCCCCTCCAGGCGGGAGGAGGCAATGAGCAGTTCTTC. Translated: CASSLPLQAGGGNEQFF. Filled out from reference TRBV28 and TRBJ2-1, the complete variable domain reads DVKVTQSSRYLVKRTGEKVFLECVQDMDHENMFWYRQDPGLGLRLIYFSYDVKMKEKGDIPEGYSVSREKKERFSLILESASTNQTSMYLCASSLPLQAGGGNEQFFGPGTRLTVL.

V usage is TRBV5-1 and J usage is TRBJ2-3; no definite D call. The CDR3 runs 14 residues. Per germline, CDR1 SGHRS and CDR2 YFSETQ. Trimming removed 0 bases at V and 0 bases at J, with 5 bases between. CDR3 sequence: CASSLAKSTDTQYF. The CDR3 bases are TGCGCCAGCAGCTTGGCCAAAAGCACAGATACGCAGTATTTT.

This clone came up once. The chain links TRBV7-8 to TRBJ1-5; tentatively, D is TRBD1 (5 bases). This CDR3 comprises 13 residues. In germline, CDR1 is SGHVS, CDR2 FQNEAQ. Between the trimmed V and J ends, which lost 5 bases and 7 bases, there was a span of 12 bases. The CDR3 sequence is CASSPTWGQPQHF. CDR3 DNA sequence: TGTGCCAGCAGCCCAACGTGGGGGCAGCCCCAGCATTTT.

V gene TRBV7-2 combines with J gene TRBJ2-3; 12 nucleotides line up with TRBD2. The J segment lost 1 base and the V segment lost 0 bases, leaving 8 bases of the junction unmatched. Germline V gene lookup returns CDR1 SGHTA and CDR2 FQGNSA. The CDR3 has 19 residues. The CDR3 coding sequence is TGTGCCAGCAGCTTAGCGCCGCGTCTAGCGGGGGGGGGCACAGATACGCAGTATTTT. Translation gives CASSLAPRLAGGGTDTQYF.

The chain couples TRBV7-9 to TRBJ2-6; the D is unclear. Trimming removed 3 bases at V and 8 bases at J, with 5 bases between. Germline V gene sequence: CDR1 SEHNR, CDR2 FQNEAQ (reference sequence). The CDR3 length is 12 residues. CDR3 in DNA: TGTGCCAGCAGCTTTGTTCCCAACGTCCTGACTTTC. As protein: CASSFVPNVLTF.

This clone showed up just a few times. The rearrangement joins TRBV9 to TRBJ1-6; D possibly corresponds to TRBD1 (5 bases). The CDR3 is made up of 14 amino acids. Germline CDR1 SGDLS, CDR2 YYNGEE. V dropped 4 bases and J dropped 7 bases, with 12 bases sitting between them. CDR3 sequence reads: CASSLRDGNSPLHF. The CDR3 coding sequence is TGTGCCAGCAGCCTACGGGACGGAAATTCACCCCTCCACTTT. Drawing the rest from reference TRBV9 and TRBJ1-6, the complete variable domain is DSGVTQTPKHLITATGQRVTLRCSPRSGDLSVYWYQQSLDQGLQFLIQYYNGEERAKGNILERFSAQQFPDLHSELNLSSLELGDSALYFCASSLRDGNSPLHFGNGTRLTVT.

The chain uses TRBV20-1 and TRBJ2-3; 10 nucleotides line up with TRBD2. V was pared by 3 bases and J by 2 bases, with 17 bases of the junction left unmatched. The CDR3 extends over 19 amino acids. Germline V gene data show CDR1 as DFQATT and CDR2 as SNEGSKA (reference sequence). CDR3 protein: CSASIPPASGSGYTDTQYF. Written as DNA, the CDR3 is TGCAGTGCTAGTATCCCCCCGGCTAGCGGGAGTGGGTACACAGATACGCAGTATTTT.

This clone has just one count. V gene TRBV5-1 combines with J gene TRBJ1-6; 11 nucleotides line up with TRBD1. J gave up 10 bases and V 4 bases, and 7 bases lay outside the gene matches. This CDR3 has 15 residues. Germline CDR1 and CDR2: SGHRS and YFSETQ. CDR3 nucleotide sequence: TGCGCCAGCAGCCCGGGGACAGGGGGTAAGTCACCCCTCCACTTT. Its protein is CASSPGTGGKSPLHF.

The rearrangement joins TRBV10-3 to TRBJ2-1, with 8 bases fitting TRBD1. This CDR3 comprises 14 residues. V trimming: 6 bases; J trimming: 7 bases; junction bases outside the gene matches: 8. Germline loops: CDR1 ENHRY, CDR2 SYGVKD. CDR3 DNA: TGTGCCATCAGGGGACAGGCCAAAGGGAATGAGCAGTTCTTC. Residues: CAIRGQAKGNEQFF.

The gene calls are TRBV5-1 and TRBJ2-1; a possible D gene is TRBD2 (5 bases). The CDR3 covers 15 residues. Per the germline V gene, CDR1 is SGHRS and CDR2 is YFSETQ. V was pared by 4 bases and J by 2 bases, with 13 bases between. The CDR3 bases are TGCGCCAGCAGCCCGGCGGGTCCCCCCTACAATGAGCAGTTCTTC. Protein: CASSPAGPPYNEQFF.

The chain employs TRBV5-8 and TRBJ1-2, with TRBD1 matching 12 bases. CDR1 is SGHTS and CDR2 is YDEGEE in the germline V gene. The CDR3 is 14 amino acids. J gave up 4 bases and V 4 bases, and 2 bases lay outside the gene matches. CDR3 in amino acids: CASSPGQGAYGYTF. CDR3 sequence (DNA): TGTGCCAGCAGCCCGGGACAGGGGGCCTATGGCTACACCTTC.

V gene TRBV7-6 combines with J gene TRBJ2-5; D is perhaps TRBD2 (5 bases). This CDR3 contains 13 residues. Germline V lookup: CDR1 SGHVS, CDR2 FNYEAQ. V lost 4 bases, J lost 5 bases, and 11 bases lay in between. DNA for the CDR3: TGTGCCAGCAGCTCCGGACTTGGGGAGACCCAGTACTTC. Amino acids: CASSSGLGETQYF.

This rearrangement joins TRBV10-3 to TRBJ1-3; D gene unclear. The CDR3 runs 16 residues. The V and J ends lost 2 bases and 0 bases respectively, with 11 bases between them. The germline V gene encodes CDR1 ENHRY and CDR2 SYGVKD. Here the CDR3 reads CAISERDGNSGNTIYF. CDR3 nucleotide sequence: TGTGCCATCAGTGAGAGAGACGGGAACTCTGGAAACACCATATATTTT.

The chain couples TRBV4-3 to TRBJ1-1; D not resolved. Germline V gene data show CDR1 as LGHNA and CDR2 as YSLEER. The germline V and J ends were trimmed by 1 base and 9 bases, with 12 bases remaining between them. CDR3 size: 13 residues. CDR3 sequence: CASSQGVPAQAFF. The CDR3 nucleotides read TGCGCCAGCAGCCAAGGGGTCCCCGCCCAAGCTTTCTTT.